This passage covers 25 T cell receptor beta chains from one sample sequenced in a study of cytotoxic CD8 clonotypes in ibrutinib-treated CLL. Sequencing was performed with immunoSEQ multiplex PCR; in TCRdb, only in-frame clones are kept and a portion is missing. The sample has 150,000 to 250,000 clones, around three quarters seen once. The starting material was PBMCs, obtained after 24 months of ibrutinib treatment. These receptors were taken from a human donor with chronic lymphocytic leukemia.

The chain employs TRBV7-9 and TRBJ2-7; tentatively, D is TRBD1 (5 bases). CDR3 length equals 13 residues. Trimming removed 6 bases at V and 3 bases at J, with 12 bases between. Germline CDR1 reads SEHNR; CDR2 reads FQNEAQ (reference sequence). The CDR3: CASRHTQGYEQYF. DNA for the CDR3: TGTGCCAGCAGACATACCCAGGGCTACGAGCAGTACTTC.

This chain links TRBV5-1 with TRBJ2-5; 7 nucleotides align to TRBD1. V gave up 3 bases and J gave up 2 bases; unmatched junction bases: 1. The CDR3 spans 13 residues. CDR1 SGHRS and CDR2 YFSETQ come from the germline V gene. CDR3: CASSWDSQETQYF. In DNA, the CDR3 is TGCGCCAGCAGCTGGGACAGTCAAGAGACCCAGTACTTC.

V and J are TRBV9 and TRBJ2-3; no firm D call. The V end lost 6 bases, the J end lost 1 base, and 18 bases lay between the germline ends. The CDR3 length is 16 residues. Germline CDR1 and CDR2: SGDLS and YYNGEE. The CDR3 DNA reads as TGTGCCAGCAACCTAGGGTCCCTTGGAGGCACAGATACGCAGTATTTT. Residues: CASNLGSLGGTDTQYF.

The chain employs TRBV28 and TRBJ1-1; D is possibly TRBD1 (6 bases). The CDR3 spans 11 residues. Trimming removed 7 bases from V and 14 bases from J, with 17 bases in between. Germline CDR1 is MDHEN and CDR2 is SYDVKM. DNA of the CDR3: TGTGCCAGCAACAGGGCCCGCCCGCTGTTCTTT. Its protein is CASNRARPLFF.

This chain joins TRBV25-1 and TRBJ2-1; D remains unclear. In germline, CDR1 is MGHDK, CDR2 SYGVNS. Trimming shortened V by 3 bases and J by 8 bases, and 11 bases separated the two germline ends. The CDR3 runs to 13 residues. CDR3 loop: CASSDPLLDEQFF. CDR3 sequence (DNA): TGTGCCAGCAGTGACCCCTTATTGGATGAGCAGTTCTTC.

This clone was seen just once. The CDR3 DNA is TGTGCTAGCGGCCCCGGAAACTCCTACGAGCAGTACTTC. Amino acid sequence: CASGPGNSYEQYF. The chain joins TRBV12-5 to TRBJ2-7, with D uncertain. This CDR3 is built from 13 residues. Trimming removed 9 bases from V and 0 bases from J, with 12 bases in between. Germline CDR1 reads LGHNT; CDR2 reads FRNRAP.

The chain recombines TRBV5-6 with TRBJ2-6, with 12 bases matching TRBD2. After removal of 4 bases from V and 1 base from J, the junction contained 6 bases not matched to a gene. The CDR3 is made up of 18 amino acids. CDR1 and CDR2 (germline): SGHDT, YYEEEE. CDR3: CASSALLAGGSGANVLTF. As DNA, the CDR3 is TGTGCCAGCAGCGCCTTACTAGCGGGAGGTTCTGGGGCCAACGTCCTGACTTTC.

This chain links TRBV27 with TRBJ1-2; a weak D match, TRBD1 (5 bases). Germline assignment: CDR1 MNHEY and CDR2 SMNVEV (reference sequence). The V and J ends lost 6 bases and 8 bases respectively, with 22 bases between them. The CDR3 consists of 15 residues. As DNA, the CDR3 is TGTGCCAGCAGGAACGCCGGGACGCCTACCTTAGGCTACACCTTC. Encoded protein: CASRNAGTPTLGYTF.

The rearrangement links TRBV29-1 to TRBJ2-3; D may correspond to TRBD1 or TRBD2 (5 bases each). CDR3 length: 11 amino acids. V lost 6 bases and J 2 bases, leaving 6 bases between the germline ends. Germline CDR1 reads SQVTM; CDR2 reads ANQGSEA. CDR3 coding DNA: TGCAGCGTAGGGACCACAGATACGCAGTATTTT. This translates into CSVGTTDTQYF.

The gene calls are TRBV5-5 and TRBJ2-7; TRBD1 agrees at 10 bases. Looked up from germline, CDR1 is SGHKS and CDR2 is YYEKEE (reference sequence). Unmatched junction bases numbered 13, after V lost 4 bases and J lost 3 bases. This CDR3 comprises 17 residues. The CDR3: CASSRGQGIIPYYEQYF. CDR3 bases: TGTGCCAGCAGCCGGGGACAGGGGATAATCCCCTACTACGAGCAGTACTTC.

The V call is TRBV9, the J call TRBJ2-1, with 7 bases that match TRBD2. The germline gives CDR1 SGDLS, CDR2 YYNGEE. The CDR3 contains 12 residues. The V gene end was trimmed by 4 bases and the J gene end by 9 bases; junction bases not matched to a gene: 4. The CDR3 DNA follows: TGTGCCAGCAGCCCGACTAGCAGTGAGCAGTTCTTC. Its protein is CASSPTSSEQFF. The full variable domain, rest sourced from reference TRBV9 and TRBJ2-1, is DSGVTQTPKHLITATGQRVTLRCSPRSGDLSVYWYQQSLDQGLQFLIQYYNGEERAKGNILERFSAQQFPDLHSELNLSSLELGDSALYFCASSPTSSEQFFGPGTRLTVL.

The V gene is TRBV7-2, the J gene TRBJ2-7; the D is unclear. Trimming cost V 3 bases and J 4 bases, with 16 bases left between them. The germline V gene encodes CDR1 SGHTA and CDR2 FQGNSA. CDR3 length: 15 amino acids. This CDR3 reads CASSLGPSLGYEQYF. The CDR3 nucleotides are TGTGCCAGCAGCTTGGGCCCCAGCCTTGGGTACGAGCAGTACTTC.

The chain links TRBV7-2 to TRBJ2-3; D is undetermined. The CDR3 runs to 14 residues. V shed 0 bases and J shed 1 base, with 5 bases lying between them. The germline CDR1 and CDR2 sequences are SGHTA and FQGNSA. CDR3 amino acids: CASSLALGTDTQYF. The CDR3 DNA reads TGTGCCAGCAGCTTAGCTTTGGGCACAGATACGCAGTATTTT.

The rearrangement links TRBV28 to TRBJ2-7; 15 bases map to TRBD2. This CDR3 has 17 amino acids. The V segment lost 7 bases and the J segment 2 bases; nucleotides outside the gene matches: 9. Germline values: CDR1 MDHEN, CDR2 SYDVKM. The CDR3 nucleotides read TGTGCCAGCACCCGGGGACTAGCGGGAGGTATGCCCTACGAGCAGTACTTC. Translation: CASTRGLAGGMPYEQYF. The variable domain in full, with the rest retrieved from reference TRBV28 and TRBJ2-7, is DVKVTQSSRYLVKRTGEKVFLECVQDMDHENMFWYRQDPGLGLRLIYFSYDVKMKEKGDIPEGYSVSREKKERFSLILESASTNQTSMYLCASTRGLAGGMPYEQYFGPGTRLTVT.

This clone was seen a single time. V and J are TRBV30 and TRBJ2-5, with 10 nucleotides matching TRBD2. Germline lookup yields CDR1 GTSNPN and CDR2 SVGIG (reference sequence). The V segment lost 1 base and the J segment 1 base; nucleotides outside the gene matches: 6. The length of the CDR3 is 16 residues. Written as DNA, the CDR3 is TGTGCCTGGAGTGGGGGGACTAGCGTCATCCAAGAGACCCAGTACTTC. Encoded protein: CAWSGGTSVIQETQYF.

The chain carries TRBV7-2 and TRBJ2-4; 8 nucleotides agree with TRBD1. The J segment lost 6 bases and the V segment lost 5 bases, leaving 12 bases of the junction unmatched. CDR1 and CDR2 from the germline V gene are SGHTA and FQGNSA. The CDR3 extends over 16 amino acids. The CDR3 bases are TGTGCCAGCAGCCTCGTCGGCAGGGGGCTGGGAAACATTCAGTACTTC. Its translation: CASSLVGRGLGNIQYF.

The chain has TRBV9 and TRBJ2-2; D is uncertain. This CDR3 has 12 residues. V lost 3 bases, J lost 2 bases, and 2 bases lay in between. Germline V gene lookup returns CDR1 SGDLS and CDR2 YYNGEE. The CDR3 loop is CASSENTGELFF. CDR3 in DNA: TGTGCCAGCAGCGAAAACACCGGGGAGCTGTTTTTT. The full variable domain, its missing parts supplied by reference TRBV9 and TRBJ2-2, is DSGVTQTPKHLITATGQRVTLRCSPRSGDLSVYWYQQSLDQGLQFLIQYYNGEERAKGNILERFSAQQFPDLHSELNLSSLELGDSALYFCASSENTGELFFGEGSRLTVL.

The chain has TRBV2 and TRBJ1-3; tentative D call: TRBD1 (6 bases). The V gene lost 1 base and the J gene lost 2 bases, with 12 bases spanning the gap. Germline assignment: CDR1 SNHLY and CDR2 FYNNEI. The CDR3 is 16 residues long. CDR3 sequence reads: CASSEGGGATGNTIYF. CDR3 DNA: TGTGCCAGCAGTGAAGGTGGGGGGGCAACTGGAAACACCATATATTTT.

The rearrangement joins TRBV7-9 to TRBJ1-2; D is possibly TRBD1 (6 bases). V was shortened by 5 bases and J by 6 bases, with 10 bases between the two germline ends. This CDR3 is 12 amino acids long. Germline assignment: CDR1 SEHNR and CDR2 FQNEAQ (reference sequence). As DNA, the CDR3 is TGTGCCAGCAGCCGTGAGGGGGATGGCTACACCTTC. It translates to CASSREGDGYTF.

The CDR3 sequence: CASSQSRYSTGYGYTF. CDR3 sequence (DNA): TGTGCCAGTAGTCAAAGTAGGTACTCCACCGGCTATGGCTACACCTTC. The chain combines TRBV19 with TRBJ1-2; D not resolved. Germline CDR1 and CDR2: LNHDA and SQIVND (reference sequence). V lost 5 bases, J lost 4 bases, and 20 bases lay in between. CDR3 length: 16 amino acids.

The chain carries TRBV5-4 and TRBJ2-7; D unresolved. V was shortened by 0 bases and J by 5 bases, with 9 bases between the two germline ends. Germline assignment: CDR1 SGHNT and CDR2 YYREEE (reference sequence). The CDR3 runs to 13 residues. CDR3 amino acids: CASSLVATHEQYF. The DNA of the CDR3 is TGTGCCAGCAGCTTGGTGGCAACTCACGAGCAGTACTTC.

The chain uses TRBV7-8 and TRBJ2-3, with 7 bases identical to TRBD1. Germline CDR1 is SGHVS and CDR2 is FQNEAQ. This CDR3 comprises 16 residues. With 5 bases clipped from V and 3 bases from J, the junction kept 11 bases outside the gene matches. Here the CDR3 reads CASSTNWDSVTDTQYF. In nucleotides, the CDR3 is TGTGCCAGCAGCACGAATTGGGACAGCGTAACAGATACGCAGTATTTT.

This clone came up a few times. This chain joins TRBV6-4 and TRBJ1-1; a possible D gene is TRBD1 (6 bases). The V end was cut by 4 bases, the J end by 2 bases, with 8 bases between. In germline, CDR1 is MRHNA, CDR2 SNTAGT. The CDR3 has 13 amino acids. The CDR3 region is CASSVDRNTEAFF. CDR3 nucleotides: TGTGCCAGCAGTGTGGACAGAAACACTGAAGCTTTCTTT.

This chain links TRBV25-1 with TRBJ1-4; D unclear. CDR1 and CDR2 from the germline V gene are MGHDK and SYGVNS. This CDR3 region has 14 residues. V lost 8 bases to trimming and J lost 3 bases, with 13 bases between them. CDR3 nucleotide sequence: TGTGCCAGCGGGAGTCGGGATTCTAATGAAAAACTGTTTTTT. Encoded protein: CASGSRDSNEKLFF.

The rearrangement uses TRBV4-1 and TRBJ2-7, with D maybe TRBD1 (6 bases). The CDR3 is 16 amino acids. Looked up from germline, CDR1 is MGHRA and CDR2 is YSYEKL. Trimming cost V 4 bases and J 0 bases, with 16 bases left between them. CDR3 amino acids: CASSPSRTASSYEQYF. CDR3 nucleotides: TGCGCCAGCAGCCCTTCTCGGACAGCGAGCTCCTACGAGCAGTACTTC.